This TCR beta chain was found in a study of blood T cell repertoires in COVID-19 (dated by TCRdb to 2018 to 2020). For the wider study: Samples covering the acute and convalescent phases of COVID-19 were provided by collaborators in the United States, Italy and Spain. The material from the prospective study consisted of cDNA or gDNA derived from T cells, B-cell-depleted T cells, or PBMCs. Deeply sampled blood TCRbeta repertoires from subjects exposed to, actively infected with, or recovered from COVID-19 were included in the dataset. The repertoires were released in a freely available public database intended as a resource for research on the immune response to SARS-CoV-2. Samples came from the ongoing ImmuneRACE study (first 160 participants) plus 1,254 subjects from 6 global collaborators. Nearly every sample came with metadata listing a de-identified subject ID, COVID-19 status, age in years and sex. Where available, HLA class I and class II types were obtained from metadata supplied by the sample provider rather than from assay-based typing. The investigation overall reported the following: How much clinical and demographic metadata was included differed by source and by participant, and the metadata was provided uncurated.

The immunoSEQ Assay, a bias-controlled multiplex PCR, was used to amplify TCRbeta CDR3 regions from genomic DNA. On the authors' methods: The number of nucleated cells in each sample was estimated from the amplification of reference gene primers within the assay. To quantify the absolute abundance of each unique TCRbeta CDR3 rearrangement, sequence reads were collapsed and filtered. For each sample, productive Simpson clonality was calculated as the square root of Simpson's diversity index over productive rearrangements. TCRdb holds this immuneACCESS table with in-frame rearrangements only. Some clones are missing; in checked studies, unresolved V genes explain under half, and the rest has no known cause. V, J and clone size reflect that table, while D and trimming were determined from the DNA. Within this sample are 150,000 or so clones, with roughly 85% of them counted one time only. The ten biggest clones cover over 2.5% of the sample.

Concerning this clone itself: Which antigen it targets is not known. Per-base quality was not reported, and no clone a single base away is much larger than it.

Participants in the prospective study were enrolled through a virtual design, were aged about 18 to 100 years, and lived in about two dozen United States geographic areas. Cohort assignment in the prospective study relied on participant-reported clinical history from a screening survey and a study questionnaire. Recovered participants in ImmuneRACE Cohort 3 were defined by two consecutive negative NP/OP PCR tests, clearance by a healthcare professional, or resolution of symptoms. In the prospective study, mobile phlebotomists collected whole blood, serum and a nasopharyngeal or oropharyngeal swab from each participant. Over a roughly 2-month period, participants in the prospective study had the option of providing additional blood draws and questionnaires. Before DNA extraction, prospective study blood samples were shipped either frozen or at room temperature. CDR1 and CDR2 were assigned from the germline V gene as MNHEY and SVGAGI. The CDR3 measures 13 amino acids from cysteine to phenylalanine. Only CDR3 DNA is held: 39 bases, read in frame from base 1. V drops 2 bases and J drops 0 bases, leaving 4 bases in between.

The sequence joins TRBV6-5 to TRBJ1-1; a confident D gene designation cannot be given. Sequenced: PBMCs or T cells enriched from blood (not recorded which). The clonotype comes from a woman in her fifties or sixties who had recovered from COVID-19. The DNA sequence follows: TGTGCCAGCAGTTACCTAATGAACACTGAAGCTTTCTTT. Its coded protein is CASSYLMNTEAFF.